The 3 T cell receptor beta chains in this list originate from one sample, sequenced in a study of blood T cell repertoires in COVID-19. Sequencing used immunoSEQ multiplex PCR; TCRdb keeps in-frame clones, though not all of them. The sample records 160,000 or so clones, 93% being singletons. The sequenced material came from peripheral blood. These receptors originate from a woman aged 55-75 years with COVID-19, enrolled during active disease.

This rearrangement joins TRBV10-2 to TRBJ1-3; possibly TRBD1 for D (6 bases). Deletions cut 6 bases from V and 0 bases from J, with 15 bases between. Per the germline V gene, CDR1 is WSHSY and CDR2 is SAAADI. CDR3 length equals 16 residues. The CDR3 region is CASSRDRPSSGNTIYF. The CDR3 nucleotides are TGCGCCAGCAGCCGAGACAGGCCGAGCTCTGGAAACACCATATATTTT.

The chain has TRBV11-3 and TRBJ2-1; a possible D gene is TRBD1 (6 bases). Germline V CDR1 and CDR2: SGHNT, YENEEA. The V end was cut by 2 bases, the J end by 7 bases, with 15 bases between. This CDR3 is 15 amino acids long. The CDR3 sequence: CASSLLRGLSNEQFF. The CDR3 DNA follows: TGTGCCAGCAGCTTATTGAGGGGGTTGAGTAATGAGCAGTTCTTC.

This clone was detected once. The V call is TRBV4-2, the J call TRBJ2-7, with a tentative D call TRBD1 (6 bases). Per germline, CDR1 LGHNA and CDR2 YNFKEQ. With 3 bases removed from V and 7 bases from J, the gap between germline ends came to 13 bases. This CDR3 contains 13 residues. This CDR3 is CASSQGAGEEQYF. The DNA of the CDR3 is TGTGCCAGCAGCCAGGGGGCCGGAGAGGAGCAGTACTTC.